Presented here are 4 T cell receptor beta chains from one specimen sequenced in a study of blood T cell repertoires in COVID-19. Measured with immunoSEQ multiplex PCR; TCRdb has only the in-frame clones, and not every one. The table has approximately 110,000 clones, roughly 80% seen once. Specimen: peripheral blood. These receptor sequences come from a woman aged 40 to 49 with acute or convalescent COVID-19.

CDR3 protein: CASSLGGGNQPQHF. DNA for the CDR3: TGTGCCAGCAGTTTAGGAGGGGGCAATCAGCCCCAGCATTTT. The V call is TRBV2, the J call TRBJ1-5; tentatively, D is TRBD1 (5 bases). The CDR3 sequence is 14 residues long. Germline CDR1 reads SNHLY; CDR2 reads FYNNEI. V lost 5 bases and J lost 2, with 10 bases in between.

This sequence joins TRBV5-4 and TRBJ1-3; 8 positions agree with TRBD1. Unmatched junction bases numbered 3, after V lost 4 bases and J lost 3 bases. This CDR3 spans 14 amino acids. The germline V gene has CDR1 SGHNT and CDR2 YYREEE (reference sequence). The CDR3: CASSPGQGGNTIYF. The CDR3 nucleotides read TGTGCCAGCAGCCCTGGACAGGGTGGAAACACCATATATTTT. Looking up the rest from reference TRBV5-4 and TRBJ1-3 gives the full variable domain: ETGVTQSPTHLIKTRGQQVTLRCSSQSGHNTVSWYQQALGQGPQFIFQYYREEENGRGNFPPRFSGLQFPNYSSELNVNALELDDSALYLCASSPGQGGNTIYFGEGSWLTVV.

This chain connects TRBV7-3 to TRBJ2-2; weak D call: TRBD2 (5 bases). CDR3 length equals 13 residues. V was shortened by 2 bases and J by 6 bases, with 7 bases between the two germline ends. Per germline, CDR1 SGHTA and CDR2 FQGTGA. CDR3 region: CASSLGSAGELFF. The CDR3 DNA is TGTGCCAGCAGCTTAGGGAGCGCCGGGGAGCTGTTTTTT.

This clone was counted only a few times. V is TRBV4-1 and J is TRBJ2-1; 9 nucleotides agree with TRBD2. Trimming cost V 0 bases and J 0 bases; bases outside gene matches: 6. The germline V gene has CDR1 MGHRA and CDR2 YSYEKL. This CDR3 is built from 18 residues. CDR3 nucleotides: TGCGCCAGCAGCCAAGACGGCGGGGGGGCATCCTCCTACAATGAGCAGTTCTTC. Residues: CASSQDGGGASSYNEQFF.